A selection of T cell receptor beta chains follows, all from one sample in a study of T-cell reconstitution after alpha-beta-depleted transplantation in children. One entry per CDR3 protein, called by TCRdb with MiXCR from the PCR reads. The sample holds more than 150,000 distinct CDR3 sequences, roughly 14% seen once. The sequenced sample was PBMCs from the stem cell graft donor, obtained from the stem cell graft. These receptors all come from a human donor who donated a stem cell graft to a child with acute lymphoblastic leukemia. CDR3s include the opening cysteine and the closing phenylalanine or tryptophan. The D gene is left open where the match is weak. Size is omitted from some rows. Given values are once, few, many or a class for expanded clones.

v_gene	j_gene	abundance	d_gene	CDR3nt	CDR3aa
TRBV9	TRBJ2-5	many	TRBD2	TGTGCCAGCAGCGCGGGGGAGCGGGAGGGCATCGAGACCCAGTACTTC	CASSAGEREGIETQYF
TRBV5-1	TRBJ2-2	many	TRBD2	TGCGCCAGCAGCCGGGGACTAGCGGGCTTGAACACCGGGGAGCTGTTTTTT	CASSRGLAGLNTGELFF
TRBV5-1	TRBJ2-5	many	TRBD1	TGCGCCAGCAGCGAATACGGACAGGGGGCTTGGCAAGAGACCCAGTACTTC	CASSEYGQGAWQETQYF
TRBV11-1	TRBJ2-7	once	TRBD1	TGTGCCAGCAGCTTAGGACAGGGTGGAGATGTCTACGAGCAGTACTTC	CASSLGQGGDVYEQYF
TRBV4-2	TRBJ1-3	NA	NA	TGTGCCAGCAGCCAAGATTCACGGGCAGCAAACACCATATATTTT	CASSQDSRAANTIYF
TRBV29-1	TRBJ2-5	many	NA	TGCAGCGTTGAATCGGGGGCAGGCCCGGAGACCCAGTACTTC	CSVESGAGPETQYF
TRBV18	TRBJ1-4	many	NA	TGTGCCAGCTCACCGAGGTTTCAAGAAAAACTGTTTTTT	CASSPRFQEKLFF
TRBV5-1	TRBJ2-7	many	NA	TGCGCCAGCAGCTTAAACTCAGTATCCTACGAGCAGTACTTC	CASSLNSVSYEQYF
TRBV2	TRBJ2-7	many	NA	TGTGCCACCCAGTTAGTCAGCTACGAGCAGTACTTC	CATQLVSYEQYF
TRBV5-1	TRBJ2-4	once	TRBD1	TGCGCCAGCAGCCATCGGACAGGGAAAGACAGTCAGTACTTC	CASSHRTGKDSQYF
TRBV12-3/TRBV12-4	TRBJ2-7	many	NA	TGTGCCAGCAGTTTAAGCTACCGGCGGGGCTACGAGCAGTACTTC	CASSLSYRRGYEQYF
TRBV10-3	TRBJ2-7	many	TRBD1	TGTGCCATCAGTGAGCCCACTCGGACAGGGTACCACGAGCAGTACTTC	CAISEPTRTGYHEQYF
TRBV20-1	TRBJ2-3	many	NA	TGCAGTGCTAGTTTCACAAACCCGACTTTCTTTAGCACAGATACGCAGTATTTT	CSASFTNPTFFSTDTQYF
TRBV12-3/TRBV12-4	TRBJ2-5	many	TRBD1	TGTGCCAGCAGTTACAGGGGTACTCGGGAGACCCAGTACTTC	CASSYRGTRETQYF
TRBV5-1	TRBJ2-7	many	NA	TGCGCCAGCAGGGACCCGGGACGGCAGCCCTACGAGCAGTACTTC	CASRDPGRQPYEQYF
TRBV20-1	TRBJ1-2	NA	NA	TGCAGTGCTTGGGGAAGGTCGAGGGGGGGTGGCTACACCTTC	CSAWGRSRGGGYTF
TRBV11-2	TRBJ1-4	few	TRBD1	TGTGCCAGCAGCTTATACAGGGGCAATAATGAAAAACTGTTTTTT	CASSLYRGNNEKLFF
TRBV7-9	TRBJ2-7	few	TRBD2	TGTGCCAGCAGCTCCTCCGGACTAGCGGGCGAGCAGTACTTC	CASSSSGLAGEQYF
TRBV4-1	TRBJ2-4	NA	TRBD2	TGCGCCAGCAGCCAAGTAACCGGGACTAGCAGTTGGGCCAAAAACATTCAGTACTTC	CASSQVTGTSSWAKNIQYF
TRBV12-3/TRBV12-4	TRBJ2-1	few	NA	TGTGCCAGCAGTTCAGGGTTCCCCGGCGATGAGCAGTTCTTC	CASSSGFPGDEQFF
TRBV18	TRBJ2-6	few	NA	TGTGCCAGCTCCCCGACAGGTATCTCTGGGGCCAACGTCCTGACTTTC	CASSPTGISGANVLTF
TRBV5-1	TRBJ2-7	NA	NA	TGCGCCAGCAGCTCGCAACGGACAGCGCGCGAGCAGTACTTC	CASSSQRTAREQYF
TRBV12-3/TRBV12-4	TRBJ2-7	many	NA	TGTGCCAGCAGTTTGGGCAGCCCGGGGTCCTACGAGCAGTACTTC	CASSLGSPGSYEQYF
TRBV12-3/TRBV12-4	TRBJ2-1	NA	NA	TGTGCCAGCAGCTGGGACCATGTCGTGCAGTTCTTC	CASSWDHVVQFF
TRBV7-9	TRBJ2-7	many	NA	TGTGCCAGCAGTTTACAGGGAGAGCAGTACTTC	CASSLQGEQYF
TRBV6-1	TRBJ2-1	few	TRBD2	TGTGCCAGCAGCCCGACTAGCGGGAGAGCTTCGGTCTTC	CASSPTSGRASVF
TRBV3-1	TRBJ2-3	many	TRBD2	TGTGCCAGCAGCCAAGAAGCGGGAGAACGCAGAGATACGCAGTATTTT	CASSQEAGERRDTQYF
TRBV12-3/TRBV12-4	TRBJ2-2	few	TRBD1	TGTGCCAGCAGCATACAGGGGGCTACCGGGGAGCTGTTTTTT	CASSIQGATGELFF
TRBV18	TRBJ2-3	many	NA	TGTGCCAGCTCACCCGGGACCAGACCTTCAGATACGCAGTATTTT	CASSPGTRPSDTQYF
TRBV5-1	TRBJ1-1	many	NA	TGCGCCAGCCGGGGAGCGCGCACTGAAGCTTTCTTT	CASRGARTEAFF
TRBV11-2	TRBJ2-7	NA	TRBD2	TGTGCCAGCAGCTTAGGGAAACTAGCGGGAGTTCCCTACGAGCAGTACTTC	CASSLGKLAGVPYEQYF
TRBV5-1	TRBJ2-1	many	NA	TGCGCCAACCACCGGAGACAATGCTCCTACAATGAGCAGTTCTTC	CANHRRQCSYNEQFF
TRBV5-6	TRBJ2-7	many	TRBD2	TGTGCCAGCAGCGCACCGGGACTAGCGGCCTACGAGCAGTACTTC	CASSAPGLAAYEQYF
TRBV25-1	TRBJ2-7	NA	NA	TGTGCCAGCAGTGAATCCGGTGGGCTGCCCTACGAGCAGTACTTC	CASSESGGLPYEQYF
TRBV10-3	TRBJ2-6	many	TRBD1	TGTGCCATCAAGGGGTGGACAGGGCGAACTGGGGCCAACGTCCTGACTTTC	CAIKGWTGRTGANVLTF
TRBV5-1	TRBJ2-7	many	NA	TGCGCCAGCAGCTTGGATGGTGGCATGGGGGAGCAGTACTTC	CASSLDGGMGEQYF
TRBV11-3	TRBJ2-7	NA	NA	TGTGCCAGCAGCTTCTCCATGGAACACGAGCAGTACTTC	CASSFSMEHEQYF
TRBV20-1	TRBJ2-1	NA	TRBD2	TGCAGTGCATGGACTAGCGCTTTTGACAATGAGCAGTTCTTC	CSAWTSAFDNEQFF
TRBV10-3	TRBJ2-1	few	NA	TGTGCCATCAGCCCTACCCTTGATGGGACGGGAGTCAATGAGCAGTTCTTC	CAISPTLDGTGVNEQFF
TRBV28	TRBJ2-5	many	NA	TGTGCCAGCAGTACCCAGACACCACAAGAGACCCAGTACTTC	CASSTQTPQETQYF
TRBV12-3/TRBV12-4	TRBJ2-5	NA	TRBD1	TGTGCCAGCAGTTTACAGGGGGCGAAGGAGACCCAGTACTTC	CASSLQGAKETQYF
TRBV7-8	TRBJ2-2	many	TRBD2	TGTGCCAGCAGCTTTGACCCAAGCAGGACTAGGGGGAACACCGGGGAGCTGTTTTTT	CASSFDPSRTRGNTGELFF
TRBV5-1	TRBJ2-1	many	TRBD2	TGCGCCAGCAGCTTGGCGGGAGGAGATAGGGGTCAGTTCTTC	CASSLAGGDRGQFF
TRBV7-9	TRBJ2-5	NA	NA	TGTGCCAGCAGCACAAACCTCCCCAGGGGATCTAAGCCCTTC	CASSTNLPRGSKPF
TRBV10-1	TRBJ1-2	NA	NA	TGCGCCAGCAGTGAGTCGGGTAAAACGGGCTACACCTTC	CASSESGKTGYTF
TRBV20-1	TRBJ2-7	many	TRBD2	TGCAGTGCTTACGGGACTAGCGGCGAGCAGTACTTC	CSAYGTSGEQYF
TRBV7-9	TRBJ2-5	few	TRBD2	TGTGCCTTGGGGGGGAGTGTCGGAGAGACCCAGTACTTC	CALGGSVGETQYF
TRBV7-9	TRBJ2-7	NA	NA	TGTGCCAGCAGCTTTGGGGTAGCCGAGTTCGTCTACGAGCAGTACTTC	CASSFGVAEFVYEQYF
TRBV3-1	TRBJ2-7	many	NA	TGTGCCAGCAGCCCCGGGGGCCTCTACGAGCAGTACTTC	CASSPGGLYEQYF
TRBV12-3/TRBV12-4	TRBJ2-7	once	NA	TGTGCCAGTCGAACGGTTCTGTACGAGCAGTACTTC	CASRTVLYEQYF
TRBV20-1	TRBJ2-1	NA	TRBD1	TGCAGTGCTAGACCCAGGGGACAGGGGGGGGAGCAGTTCTTC	CSARPRGQGGEQFF
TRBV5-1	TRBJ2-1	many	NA	TGCGCCAGCAGCTTTAGTGGCGGGTACACCTACAATGAGCAGTTCTTC	CASSFSGGYTYNEQFF
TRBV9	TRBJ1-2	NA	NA	TGTGCCAGCAGCGTGAGCGACGACGGCTCCTATGGCTACACCTTC	CASSVSDDGSYGYTF
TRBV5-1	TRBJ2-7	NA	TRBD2	TGCGCCAGCTCTGTAGCGGGAGTCGAATACTACGAGCAGTACTTC	CASSVAGVEYYEQYF